Detailed here is one TCR beta chain. Its antigen is as yet unknown. The V gene lost 3 bases and the J gene lost 2 bases, with 9 bases spanning the gap. The CDR3 has 14 amino acids. Germline lookup yields CDR1 SGHTA and CDR2 FQGNSA. Without exception, sorted populations had purity beyond 95%. The data originate from a study of beta chain features in type 1 diabetes. Study-wide findings and caveats: Moderately but significantly shorter TCRB CDR3s were found in Type 1 diabetes patients in all four CD4+ subsets.

Sequenced material consisted of expressed TCRB transcripts (all of the isolated RNA was reverse transcribed). TCRdb's table, derived via immunoSEQ multiplex PCR, lists solely in-frame clones and lacks some. The data hold some 700,000 clones, with 13% observed a single time. The TCR comes from a man younger than 35 with type 1 diabetes. The material sequenced was naive CD4+ T cells from blood. The V gene is TRBV7-2, the J gene TRBJ2-3, with D tentatively TRBD2 (5 bases). CDR3 in amino acids: CASSFTRVTDTQYF. The DNA for the CDR3 is TGTGCCAGCAGCTTTACTAGAGTCACAGATACGCAGTATTTT.